This T cell receptor (beta chain) comes out of a study of neurological immune-mediated disorders. Study results and limitations: Sharing of CDR3 amino acid sequences among expanded clones across subjects was absent, suggesting private repertoires in all groups. HTLV-1-associated myelopathy had the most TCR clonal expansion, and multiple sclerosis had the least, less than healthy controls.

Stated time point: technical triplicate 3. This CDR3 spans 22 amino acids. Germline V gene sequence: CDR1 SGHRS, CDR2 YFSETQ. V gave up 0 bases and J gave up 3 bases, with 31 bases separating them. The sample holds many counts of this clonotype. The antigen is unknown. The cDNA was generated through 5'RACE incorporating 10-nucleotide random UMIs. Every sequencing run generated in excess of 180 million TCR-beta sequences. These sequences covered 15-18 subjects. TCRdb reprocessed the 5' RACE reads with MiXCR, giving one entry per CDR3 protein. The repertoire holds some 48,000 distinct CDR3 sequences, with 20% to 25% as singletons.

This receptor was taken from a man aged 55 to 70 with HTLV-1-associated myelopathy (HAM/TSP). The chain has TRBV5-1 and TRBJ2-1; D possibly uses TRBD1 or TRBD2 (6 bases each). Sequenced input: PBMCs. The CDR3 spells CASSLEGSPGDESGLIYNEQFF. The CDR3 nucleotides read TGCGCCAGCAGCTTGGAAGGGAGTCCAGGGGACGAAAGCGGGTTGATCTACAATGAGCAGTTCTTC. The full variable domain, with the rest looked up from reference TRBV5-1 and TRBJ2-1, is KAGVTQTPRYLIKTRGQQVTLSCSPISGHRSVSWYQQTPGQGLQFLFEYFSETQRNKGNFPGRFSGRQFSNSRSEMNVSTLELGDSALYLCASSLEGSPGDESGLIYNEQFFGPGTRLTVL.